This T cell receptor beta chain was identified in a study of blood T cell repertoires in COVID-19. The data were produced by immunoSEQ multiplex PCR, yet TCRdb's version contains in-frame clones alone and is incomplete. The data hold 53,000 or so clones, with roughly 80% observed a single time. Between the trimmed V and J ends, which lost 3 bases and 8 bases, there was a span of 11 bases. This CDR3 has 13 residues. Germline V gene sequence: CDR1 SGHAT, CDR2 FQNNGV. This clone was seen just once. This chain links TRBV11-2 with TRBJ2-1; D ambiguous. The receptor was derived from a man between 65 and 85 years old with active COVID-19. Material: peripheral blood. The CDR3 is CASSFLPVDEQFF. DNA of the CDR3: TGTGCCAGCAGCTTCTTACCGGTAGATGAGCAGTTCTTC.